What follows are 5 T cell receptor beta chains derived from one specimen sequenced in a study of shared T cell receptors in the human thymus. Assay used: immunoSEQ multiplex PCR; TCRdb lists only in-frame clones, some missing. Among 700,000 to 750,000 clones listed, roughly 88% were seen once. The same data also went into a second study, on human thymus T cells.

Sequencing was done on a sample of thymocytes. Every receptor here comes from a girl less than two years old with a congenital heart defect.

This clone appeared a single time. V gene TRBV5-1 combines with J gene TRBJ2-7; TRBD1 agrees at 11 bases. Germline V gene sequence: CDR1 SGHRS, CDR2 YFSETQ. The V segment lost 7 bases and the J segment 1 base; nucleotides outside the gene matches: 22. The length of the CDR3 is 20 residues. The CDR3 here is CASCPGQGDVPRGDSYEQYF. In DNA, the CDR3 is TGCGCCAGCTGCCCGGGACAGGGGGATGTGCCGCGGGGGGATTCCTACGAGCAGTACTTC.

The chain couples TRBV6-5 to TRBJ1-1; TRBD1 might be the D (5 bases). V was shortened by 8 bases and J by 1 base, with 17 bases between the two germline ends. Germline CDR1 is MNHEY and CDR2 is SVGAGI. This CDR3 has 15 residues. The CDR3: CASAVGRGGNTEAFF. The CDR3 DNA reads TGTGCCAGCGCCGTAGGTAGGGGAGGGAACACTGAAGCTTTCTTT.

Only a few counts were recorded for this clone. The rearrangement joins TRBV4-1 to TRBJ1-6; no clear D gene. The V and J ends lost 1 base and 9 bases respectively, with 13 bases between them. The CDR3 has 15 amino acids. CDR1 and CDR2 from the germline V gene are MGHRA and YSYEKL. The CDR3 DNA is TGCGCCAGCAGCCAAGGGGAGGGAGCCGGTTCACCCCTCCACTTT. Translated, it gives CASSQGEGAGSPLHF.

CDR3: CASTMDSDEQYF. The CDR3 nucleotides are TGCGCCAGCACAATGGACAGCGACGAGCAGTACTTC. V usage is TRBV10-2 and J usage is TRBJ2-7, with a weak D call TRBD1 (6 bases). This CDR3 has 12 amino acids. V dropped 7 bases and J dropped 5 bases, with 12 bases sitting between them. Germline values: CDR1 WSHSY, CDR2 SAAADI.

This chain joins TRBV5-5 and TRBJ1-1, with D perhaps TRBD1 (5 bases). The germline V gene has CDR1 SGHKS and CDR2 YYEKEE (reference sequence). CDR3 length: 15 residues. Trimming pared 1 base from V and 1 base from J, leaving 11 bases between. CDR3 coding DNA: TGTGCCAGCAGCTTGTCCCCAGGGCGGAACACTGAAGCTTTCTTT. Translation: CASSLSPGRNTEAFF.